One T cell receptor (beta chain) is described in this entry. The antigen is undetermined. PCR employed 60 Vbeta and 13 Jbeta primers. Produced via immunoSEQ multiplex PCR; TCRdb's table is partial and in-frame only. The sample records roughly 130,000 clones, 80% being singletons. CDR1 is LNHDA and CDR2 is SQIVND in the germline V gene (reference sequence). CDR3 size: 15 residues. Trimming removed 5 bases from V and 0 bases from J, with 12 bases in between. The sample comes from a study of cytomegalovirus exposure and HLA in healthy donors. Study-level results: Reported findings show TCR beta sequences accurately forecast HLA-A and HLA-B alleles in most subjects.

The sequenced sample consisted of PBMCs. The chain has TRBV19 and TRBJ2-3; D is perhaps TRBD2 (5 bases). The clonotype comes from a man aged 30-40 years in good health and CMV-seronegative. The DNA of the CDR3 is TGTGCCAGTAGTCGTTCCAGCGGAAGCACAGATACGCAGTATTTT. This gives the protein CASSRSSGSTDTQYF.